A single sample is the source of the 11 T cell receptor beta chains below, sequenced in a study of T-cell reconstitution after alpha-beta-depleted transplantation in children. Researchers prepared the TCRbeta library using unique molecular identifiers, the study reports. TCRdb analysed the PCR reads with MiXCR anew, one entry per CDR3 protein. Here the sample spans hundreds of thousands of distinct CDR3 sequences, approximately 15% being singletons. The sequencing here drew on PBMCs from the stem cell graft donor, taken from the stem cell graft. Every receptor here comes from a human donor who donated a stem cell graft to a child with acute myeloid leukemia.

This clonotype has a single count. This rearrangement joins TRBV10-1 to TRBJ1-4; unclear D gene. V lost 5 bases and J 7 bases, leaving 11 bases between the germline ends. The CDR3 is made up of 13 amino acids. Germline lookup yields CDR1 WNHNN and CDR2 SYGVQD (reference sequence). CDR3 DNA sequence: TGCGCCAGCAGTTTCCGTTTGGGTGAAAAACTGTTTTTT. Translated: CASSFRLGEKLFF.

The V and J genes are TRBV5-1 and TRBJ1-1; D uncertain. Germline assignment: CDR1 SGHRS and CDR2 YFSETQ. The CDR3 has 13 residues. Between the trimmed V and J ends, which lost 7 bases and 3 bases, there was a span of 13 bases. The CDR3 coding sequence is TGCGCCAGCGCACCGCGGGGAGACACTGAAGCTTTCTTT. The encoded protein is CASAPRGDTEAFF.

V is TRBV7-1 and J is TRBJ2-1; maybe TRBD2 (5 bases). TRBV7-1 is an open reading frame, and its role is uncertain. Trimming pared 3 bases from V and 8 bases from J, leaving 11 bases between. The CDR3 spans 13 residues. The chain's CDR3 is CASSSHEGDEQFF. The CDR3 DNA reads as TGTGCCAGCAGCTCCCACGAGGGCGATGAGCAGTTCTTC.

The chain combines TRBV30 with TRBJ2-2; possible D gene TRBD1, 6 bases. CDR1 is GTSNPN, CDR2 SVGIG, per germline (reference sequence). The CDR3 length is 14 residues. The ends were cut back, 6 bases at V and 4 bases at J, with 15 bases in the middle. The CDR3 loop reads CACRTGSSTGELFF. CDR3 DNA: TGTGCCTGCCGCACAGGGTCGAGCACCGGGGAGCTGTTTTTT.

This clonotype was observed at least ten times. This sequence joins TRBV20-1 and TRBJ2-1; D remains ambiguous. Germline assignment: CDR1 DFQATT and CDR2 SNEGSKA (reference sequence). The CDR3 extends over 12 amino acids. V lost 6 bases and J 8 bases, leaving 14 bases between the germline ends. CDR3 region: CSAGGPRDEQFF. The CDR3 coding sequence is TGCAGTGCGGGCGGACCACGCGATGAGCAGTTCTTC.

This clonotype was counted only a few times. The chain joins TRBV12-3 or TRBV12-4 to TRBJ2-2, with D perhaps TRBD1 or TRBD2 (6 bases each). V was cut by 4 bases and J by 9 bases, with 12 bases left in between. CDR3 length equals 13 residues. For the CDR3, the DNA is TGTGCCAGCAGTTCTGGGGGGCGCAGGGAGCTGTTTTTT. Its translation: CASSSGGRRELFF.

The table lists this clonotype with many counts. This chain links TRBV29-1 with TRBJ2-4, with D hard to call. Trimming took off 2 bases at V and 5 bases at J, with 10 bases between the two ends. CDR1 SQVTM and CDR2 ANQGSEA come from the germline V gene. This CDR3 has 13 residues. The DNA for the CDR3 is TGCAGCGTTGAACTAGAGAACCAAAACATTCAGTACTTC. Translating gives CSVELENQNIQYF. Full variable domain (remainder filled in from reference TRBV29-1 and TRBJ2-4): SAVISQKPSRDICQRGTSLTIQCQVDSQVTMMFWYRQQPGQSLTLIATANQGSEATYESGFVIDKFPISRPNLTFSTLTVSNMSPEDSSIYLCSVELENQNIQYFGAGTRLSVL.

In its sample, this clonotype was seen many times. The J gene is TRBJ2-2, the V gene TRBV6-5, with 11 bases aligning to TRBD1. V shed 9 bases, J shed 7 bases, and the junction held 7 bases outside the gene matches. The CDR3 runs to 14 residues. Germline lookup yields CDR1 MNHEY and CDR2 SVGAGI. CDR3: CASGQGARSGELFF. The CDR3 nucleotides read TGTGCCAGTGGACAGGGGGCGCGGAGCGGGGAGCTGTTTTTT.

In its sample, this clonotype was seen many times. The J gene is TRBJ1-4, the V gene TRBV20-1, with no clear D. This CDR3 is built from 13 residues. Trimming stripped 6 bases from V and 5 bases from J, with 13 bases between. Germline V CDR1 and CDR2: DFQATT, SNEGSKA (reference sequence). The DNA of the CDR3 is TGCAGTGCGAACAGATACGAGAATGAAAAACTGTTTTTT. As protein: CSANRYENEKLFF.

This clonotype showed up just once. V is TRBV28 and J is TRBJ2-1, with 13 bases identical to TRBD2. V lost 5 bases and J lost 0; bases outside the gene matches: 10. Per the germline V gene, CDR1 is MDHEN and CDR2 is SYDVKM. The CDR3 is 19 residues long. CDR3 in amino acids: CASSPWTSGGLSSYNEQFF. The CDR3 region has the DNA TGTGCCAGCAGTCCATGGACTAGCGGGGGCCTCAGCTCCTACAATGAGCAGTTCTTC.

This clonotype occurred many times. The rearrangement uses TRBV9 and TRBJ1-2; D may be TRBD1 (5 bases). Looked up from germline, CDR1 is SGDLS and CDR2 is YYNGEE. The CDR3 sequence is 15 residues long. V lost 5 bases, J lost 5 bases, and 19 bases lay in between. This CDR3 reads CASSESRAPFYGYTF. The CDR3 nucleotides read TGTGCCAGCAGTGAATCCAGGGCTCCGTTTTATGGCTACACCTTC.